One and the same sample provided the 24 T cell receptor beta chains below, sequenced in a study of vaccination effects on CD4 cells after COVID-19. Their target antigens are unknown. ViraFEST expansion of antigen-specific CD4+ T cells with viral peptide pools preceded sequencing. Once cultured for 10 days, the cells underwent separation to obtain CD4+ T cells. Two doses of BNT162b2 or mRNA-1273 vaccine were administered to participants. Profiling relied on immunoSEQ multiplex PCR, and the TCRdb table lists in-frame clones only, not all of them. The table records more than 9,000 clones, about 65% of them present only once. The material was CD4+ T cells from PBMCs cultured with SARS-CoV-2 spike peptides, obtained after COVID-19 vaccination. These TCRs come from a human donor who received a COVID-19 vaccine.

The DNA of the CDR3 is TGTGCCAGCAGTTACTTTTCCGAGCAGTACTTC. This translates into CASSYFSEQYF. V and J are TRBV6-2 or TRBV6-3 and TRBJ2-7; D not resolved. Looked up from germline, CDR1 is MNHEY and CDR2 is SVGEGT. The V end was cut by 1 base, the J end by 6 bases, with 4 bases between. The CDR3 extends over 11 amino acids.

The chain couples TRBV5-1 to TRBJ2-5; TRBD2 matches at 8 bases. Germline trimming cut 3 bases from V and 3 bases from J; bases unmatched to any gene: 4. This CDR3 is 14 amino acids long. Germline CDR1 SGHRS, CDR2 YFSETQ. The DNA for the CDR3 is TGCGCCAGCAGCTCAACTAGCGGTGAAGAGACCCAGTACTTC. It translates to CASSSTSGEETQYF.

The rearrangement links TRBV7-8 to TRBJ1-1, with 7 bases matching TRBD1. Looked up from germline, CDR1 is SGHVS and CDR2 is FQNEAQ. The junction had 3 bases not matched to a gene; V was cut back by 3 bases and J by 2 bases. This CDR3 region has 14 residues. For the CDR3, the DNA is TGTGCCAGCAGCTTCGACAGGGACAACACTGAAGCTTTCTTT. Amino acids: CASSFDRDNTEAFF.

The CDR3, as DNA: TGTGCCAGCAGTCCCGGGACACAGGCCGCCTACGAGCAGTACTTC. Protein sequence: CASSPGTQAAYEQYF. J is TRBJ2-7 and V is TRBV6-5, with D tentatively TRBD1 (6 bases). V shed 5 bases and J shed 2 bases, with 16 bases lying between them. This CDR3 region has 15 residues. Looked up from germline, CDR1 is MNHEY and CDR2 is SVGAGI.

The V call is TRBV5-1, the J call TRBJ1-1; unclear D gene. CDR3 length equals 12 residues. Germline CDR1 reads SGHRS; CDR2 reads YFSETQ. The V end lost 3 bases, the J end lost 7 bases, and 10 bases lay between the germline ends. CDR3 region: CASSSGLHEAFF. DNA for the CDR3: TGCGCCAGCAGCTCCGGACTGCATGAAGCTTTCTTT.

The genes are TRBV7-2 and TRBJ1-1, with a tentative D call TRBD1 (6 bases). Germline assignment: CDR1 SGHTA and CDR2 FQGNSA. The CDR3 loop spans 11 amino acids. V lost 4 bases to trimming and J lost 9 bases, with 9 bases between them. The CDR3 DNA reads TGTGCCAGCAGCTCCCGGGACAAAGCTTTCTTT. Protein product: CASSSRDKAFF.

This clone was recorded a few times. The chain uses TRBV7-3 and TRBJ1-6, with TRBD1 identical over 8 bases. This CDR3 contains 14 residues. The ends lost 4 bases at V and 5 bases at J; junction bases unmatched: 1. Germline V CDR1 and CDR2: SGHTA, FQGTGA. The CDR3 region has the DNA TGTGCCAGCAGCTCGGACAGGGATAATTCACCCCTCCACTTT. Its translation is CASSSDRDNSPLHF.

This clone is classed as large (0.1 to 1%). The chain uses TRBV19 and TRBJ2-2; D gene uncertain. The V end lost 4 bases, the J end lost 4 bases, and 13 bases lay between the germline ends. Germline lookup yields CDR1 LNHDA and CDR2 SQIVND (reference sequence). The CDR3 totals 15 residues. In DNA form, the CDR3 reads TGTGCCAGTAGTAAGCCGGTGGCTAGCACCGGGGAGCTGTTTTTT. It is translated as CASSKPVASTGELFF.

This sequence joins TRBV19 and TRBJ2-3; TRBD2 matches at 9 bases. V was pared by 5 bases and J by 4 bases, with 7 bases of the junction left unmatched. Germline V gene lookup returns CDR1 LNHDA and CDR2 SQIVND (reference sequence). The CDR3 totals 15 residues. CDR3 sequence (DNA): TGTGCCAGTAGTGCACCGGGACTAGCTTCAGATACGCAGTATTTT. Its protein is CASSAPGLASDTQYF.

The CDR3, as DNA: TGTGCCAGCAGCTCCGGGGCGAGCACAGATACGCAGTATTTT. It specifies CASSSGASTDTQYF. The rearrangement uses TRBV7-3 and TRBJ2-3; possibly TRBD1 or TRBD2 for D (5 bases each). The CDR3 consists of 14 residues. V gave up 4 bases and J gave up 0 bases, with 8 bases separating them. Germline lookup yields CDR1 SGHTA and CDR2 FQGTGA.

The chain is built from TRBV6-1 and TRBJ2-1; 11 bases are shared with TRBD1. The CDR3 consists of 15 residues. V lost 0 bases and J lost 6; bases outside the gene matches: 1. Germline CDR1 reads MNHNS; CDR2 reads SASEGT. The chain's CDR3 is CASSEAGTGGNEQFF. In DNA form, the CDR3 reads TGTGCCAGCAGTGAAGCTGGGACAGGGGGCAATGAGCAGTTCTTC.

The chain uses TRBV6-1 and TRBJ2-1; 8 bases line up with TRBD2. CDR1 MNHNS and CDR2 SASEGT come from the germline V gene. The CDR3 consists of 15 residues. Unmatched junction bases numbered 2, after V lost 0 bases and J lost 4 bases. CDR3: CASSEASGIYNEQFF. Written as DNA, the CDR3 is TGTGCCAGCAGTGAAGCTAGCGGGATTTACAATGAGCAGTTCTTC.

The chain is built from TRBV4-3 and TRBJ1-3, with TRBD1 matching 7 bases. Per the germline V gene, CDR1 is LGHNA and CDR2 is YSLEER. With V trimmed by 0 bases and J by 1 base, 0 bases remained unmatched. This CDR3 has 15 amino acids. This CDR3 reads CASSQEGQSGNTIYF. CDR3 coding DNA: TGCGCCAGCAGCCAAGAGGGACAGTCTGGAAACACCATATATTTT.

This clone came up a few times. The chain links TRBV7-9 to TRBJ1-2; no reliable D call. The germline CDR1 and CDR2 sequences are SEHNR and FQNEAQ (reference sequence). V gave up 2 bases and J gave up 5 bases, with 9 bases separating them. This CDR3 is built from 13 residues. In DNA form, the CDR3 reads TGTGCCAGCAGCTTATTTACGGAATATGGCTACACCTTC. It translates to CASSLFTEYGYTF. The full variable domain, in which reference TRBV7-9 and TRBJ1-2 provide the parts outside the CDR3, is DTGVSQNPRHKITKRGQNVTFRCDPISEHNRLYWYRQTLGQGPEFLTYFQNEAQLEKSRLLSDRFSAERPKGSFSTLEIQRTEQGDSAMYLCASSLFTEYGYTFGSGTRLTVV.

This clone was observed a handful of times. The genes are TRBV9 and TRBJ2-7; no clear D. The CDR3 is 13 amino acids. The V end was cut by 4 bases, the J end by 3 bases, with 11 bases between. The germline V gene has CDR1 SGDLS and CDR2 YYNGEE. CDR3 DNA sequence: TGTGCCAGCAGCCCGTCGACCGACTACGAGCAGTACTTC. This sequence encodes CASSPSTDYEQYF.

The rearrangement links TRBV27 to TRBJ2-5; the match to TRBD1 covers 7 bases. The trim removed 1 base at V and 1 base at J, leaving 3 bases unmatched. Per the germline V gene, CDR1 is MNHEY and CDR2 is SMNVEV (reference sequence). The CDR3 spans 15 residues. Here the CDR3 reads CASSLLGQAQETQYF. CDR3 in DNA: TGTGCCAGCAGTTTATTAGGACAGGCCCAAGAGACCCAGTACTTC.

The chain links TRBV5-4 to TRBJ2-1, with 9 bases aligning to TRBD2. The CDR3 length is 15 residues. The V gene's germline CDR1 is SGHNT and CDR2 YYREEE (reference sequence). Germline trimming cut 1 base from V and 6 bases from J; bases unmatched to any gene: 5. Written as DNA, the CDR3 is TGTGCCAGCAGCTTGCAAGCGGGGGGCGGCAATGAGCAGTTCTTC. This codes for CASSLQAGGGNEQFF.

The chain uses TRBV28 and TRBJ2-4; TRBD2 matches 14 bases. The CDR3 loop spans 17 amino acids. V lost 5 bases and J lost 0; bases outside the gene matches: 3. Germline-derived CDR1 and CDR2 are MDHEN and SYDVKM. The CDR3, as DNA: TGTGCCAGCAGTGGGGGACTAGCGGGAGCAGCCAAAAACATTCAGTACTTC. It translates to CASSGGLAGAAKNIQYF.

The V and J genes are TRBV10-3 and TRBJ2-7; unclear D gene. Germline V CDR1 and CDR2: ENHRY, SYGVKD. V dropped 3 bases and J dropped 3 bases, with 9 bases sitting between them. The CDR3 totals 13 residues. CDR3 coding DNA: TGTGCCATCAGTGAAATTCCCAGCTACGAGCAGTACTTC. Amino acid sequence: CAISEIPSYEQYF.

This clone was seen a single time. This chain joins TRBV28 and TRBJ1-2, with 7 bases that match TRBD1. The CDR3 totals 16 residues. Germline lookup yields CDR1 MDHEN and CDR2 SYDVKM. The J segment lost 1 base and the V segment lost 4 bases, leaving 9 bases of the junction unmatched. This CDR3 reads CASSSGQFFLNYGYTF. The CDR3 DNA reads TGTGCCAGCAGTTCGGGACAGTTCTTCCTTAACTATGGCTACACCTTC.

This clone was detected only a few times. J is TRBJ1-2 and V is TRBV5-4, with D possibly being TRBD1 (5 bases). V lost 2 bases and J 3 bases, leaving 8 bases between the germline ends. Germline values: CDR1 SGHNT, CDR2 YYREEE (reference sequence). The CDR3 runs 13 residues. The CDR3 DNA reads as TGTGCCAGCAGCTTCGAAGGGGACTATGGCTACACCTTC. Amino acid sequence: CASSFEGDYGYTF.

The CDR3 region is CSVEAGQGKYEQYF. The CDR3 coding sequence is TGCAGCGTTGAAGCGGGACAGGGGAAGTACGAGCAGTACTTC. The V gene is TRBV29-1, the J gene TRBJ2-7; 10 bases fit TRBD1. Germline values: CDR1 SQVTM, CDR2 ANQGSEA. V gave up 1 base and J gave up 4 bases; unmatched junction bases: 4. CDR3 length: 14 amino acids.

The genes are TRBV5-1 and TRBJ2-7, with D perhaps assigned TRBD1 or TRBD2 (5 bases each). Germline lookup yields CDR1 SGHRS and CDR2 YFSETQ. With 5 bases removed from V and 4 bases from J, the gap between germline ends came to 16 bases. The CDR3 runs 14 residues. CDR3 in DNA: TGCGCCAGCAGACTTTGGCGAGGGGATTACGAGCAGTACTTC. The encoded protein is CASRLWRGDYEQYF.

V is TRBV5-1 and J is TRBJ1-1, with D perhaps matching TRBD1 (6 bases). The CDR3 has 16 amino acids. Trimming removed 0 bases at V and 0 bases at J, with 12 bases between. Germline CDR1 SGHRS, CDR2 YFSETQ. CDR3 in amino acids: CASSLEGGTMNTEAFF. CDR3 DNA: TGCGCCAGCAGCTTGGAGGGGGGGACCATGAACACTGAAGCTTTCTTT. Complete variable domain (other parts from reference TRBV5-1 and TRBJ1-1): KAGVTQTPRYLIKTRGQQVTLSCSPISGHRSVSWYQQTPGQGLQFLFEYFSETQRNKGNFPGRFSGRQFSNSRSEMNVSTLELGDSALYLCASSLEGGTMNTEAFFGQGTRLTVV.